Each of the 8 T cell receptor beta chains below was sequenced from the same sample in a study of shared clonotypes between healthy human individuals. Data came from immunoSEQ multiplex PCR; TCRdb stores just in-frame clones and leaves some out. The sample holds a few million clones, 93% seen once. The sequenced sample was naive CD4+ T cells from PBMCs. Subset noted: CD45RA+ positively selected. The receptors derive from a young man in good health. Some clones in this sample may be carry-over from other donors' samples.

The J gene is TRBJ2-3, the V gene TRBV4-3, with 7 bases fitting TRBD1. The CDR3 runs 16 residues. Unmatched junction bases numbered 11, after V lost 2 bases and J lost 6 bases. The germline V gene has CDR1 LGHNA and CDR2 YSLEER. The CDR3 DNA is TGCGCCAGCAGCCAACAAACAGGGGCGATAGGGGATACGCAGTATTTT. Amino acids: CASSQQTGAIGDTQYF.

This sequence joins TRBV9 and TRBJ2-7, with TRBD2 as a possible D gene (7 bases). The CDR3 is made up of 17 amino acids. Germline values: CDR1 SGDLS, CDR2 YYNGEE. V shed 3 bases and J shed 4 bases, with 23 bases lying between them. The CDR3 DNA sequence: TGTGCCAGCAGCGCAACCCGACAGGCAGCGGGAAGTTACGAGCAGTACTTC. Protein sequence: CASSATRQAAGSYEQYF.

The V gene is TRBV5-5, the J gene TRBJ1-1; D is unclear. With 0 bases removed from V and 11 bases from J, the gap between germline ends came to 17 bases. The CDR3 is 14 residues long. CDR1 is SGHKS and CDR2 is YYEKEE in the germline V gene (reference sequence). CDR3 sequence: CASSLVVSTVGAFF. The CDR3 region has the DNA TGTGCCAGCAGCTTGGTGGTGTCGACCGTTGGGGCTTTCTTT. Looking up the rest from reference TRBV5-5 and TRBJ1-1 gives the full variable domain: DAGVTQSPTHLIKTRGQQVTLRCSPISGHKSVSWYQQVLGQGPQFIFQYYEKEERGRGNFPDRFSARQFPNYSSELNVNALLLGDSALYLCASSLVVSTVGAFFGQGTRLTVV.

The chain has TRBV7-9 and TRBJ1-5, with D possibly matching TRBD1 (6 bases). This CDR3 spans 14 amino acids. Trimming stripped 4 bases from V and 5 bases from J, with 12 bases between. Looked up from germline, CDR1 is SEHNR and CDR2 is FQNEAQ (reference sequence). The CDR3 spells CASSSGGADQPQHF. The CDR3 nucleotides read TGTGCCAGCAGCTCCGGGGGGGCGGATCAGCCCCAGCATTTT. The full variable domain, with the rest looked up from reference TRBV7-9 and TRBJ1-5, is DTGVSQNPRHKITKRGQNVTFRCDPISEHNRLYWYRQTLGQGPEFLTYFQNEAQLEKSRLLSDRFSAERPKGSFSTLEIQRTEQGDSAMYLCASSSGGADQPQHFGDGTRLSIL.

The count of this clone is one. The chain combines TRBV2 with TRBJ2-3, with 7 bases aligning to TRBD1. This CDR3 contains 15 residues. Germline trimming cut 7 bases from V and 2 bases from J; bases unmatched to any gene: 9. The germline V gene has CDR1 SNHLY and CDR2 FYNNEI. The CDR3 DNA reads TGTGCCAGCATTAGGACAGGACTTCTCACAGATACGCAGTATTTT. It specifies CASIRTGLLTDTQYF.

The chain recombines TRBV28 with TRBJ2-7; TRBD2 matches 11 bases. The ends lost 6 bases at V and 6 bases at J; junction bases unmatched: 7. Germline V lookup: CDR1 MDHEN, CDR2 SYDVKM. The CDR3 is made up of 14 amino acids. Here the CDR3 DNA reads TGTGCCAGCAGCCGTACCGGGACTAGCGGCGAGCAGTACTTC. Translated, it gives CASSRTGTSGEQYF.

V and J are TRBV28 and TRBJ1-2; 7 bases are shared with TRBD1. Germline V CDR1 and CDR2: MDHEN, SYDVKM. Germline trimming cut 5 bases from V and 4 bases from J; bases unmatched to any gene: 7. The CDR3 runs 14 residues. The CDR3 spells CASSQGGQAYGYTF. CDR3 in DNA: TGTGCCAGCAGTCAAGGCGGACAGGCCTATGGCTACACCTTC.

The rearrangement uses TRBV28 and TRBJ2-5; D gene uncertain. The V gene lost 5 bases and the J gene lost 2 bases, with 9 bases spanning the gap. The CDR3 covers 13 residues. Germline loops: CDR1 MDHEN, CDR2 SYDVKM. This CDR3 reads CASSKQIQETQYF. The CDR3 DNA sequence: TGTGCCAGCAGTAAACAGATTCAAGAGACCCAGTACTTC.